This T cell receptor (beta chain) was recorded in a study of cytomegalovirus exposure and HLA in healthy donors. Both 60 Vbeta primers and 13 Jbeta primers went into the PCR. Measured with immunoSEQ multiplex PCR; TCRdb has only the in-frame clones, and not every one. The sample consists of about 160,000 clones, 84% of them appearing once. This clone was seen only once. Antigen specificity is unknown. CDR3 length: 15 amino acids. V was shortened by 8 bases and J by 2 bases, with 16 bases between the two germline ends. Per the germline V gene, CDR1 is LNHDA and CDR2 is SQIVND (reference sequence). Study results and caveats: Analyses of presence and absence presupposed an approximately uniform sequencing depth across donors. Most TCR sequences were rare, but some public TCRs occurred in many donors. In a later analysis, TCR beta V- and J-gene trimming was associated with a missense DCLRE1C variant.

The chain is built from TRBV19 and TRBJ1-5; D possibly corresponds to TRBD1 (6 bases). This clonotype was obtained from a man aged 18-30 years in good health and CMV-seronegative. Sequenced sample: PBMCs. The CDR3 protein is CASHQTGLGNQPQHF. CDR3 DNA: TGTGCCAGTCACCAAACAGGGCTAGGCAATCAGCCCCAGCATTTT.